Following are 15 T cell receptor beta chains from one sample sequenced in a study of shared clonotypes between healthy human individuals. CD45RO-negative CD8 cells positively selected for CCR7 made up the naive population, which excluded terminally differentiated effector memory CD45RA+ cells. Assay used: immunoSEQ multiplex PCR; TCRdb lists only in-frame clones, some missing. The sample has roughly 2.1 million clones; approximately 94% are singletons. Sequencing input: naive CD8+ T cells from PBMCs. These receptor sequences come from a man aged 18 to 29 in good health. Some clones in this sample may be carry-over from other donors' samples.

The DNA of the CDR3 is TGTGCCAGCAGCCTCCTAGGAGGGGGCCCTGCTTTCTTT. As protein: CASSLLGGGPAFF. The chain carries TRBV7-3 and TRBJ1-1, with 7 bases lining up with TRBD1. The germline V gene encodes CDR1 SGHTA and CDR2 FQGTGA. J was trimmed by 11 bases and V by 5 bases; bases with no gene match: 11. This CDR3 is built from 13 residues.

Only one count was recorded for this clone. The chain is built from TRBV19 and TRBJ2-6; D may correspond to TRBD1 or TRBD2 (5 bases each). Germline V gene data show CDR1 as LNHDA and CDR2 as SQIVND (reference sequence). V lost 10 bases, J lost 0 bases, and 16 bases lay in between. The length of the CDR3 is 16 residues. Written as DNA, the CDR3 is TGTGCCAACAGGAAAGGACTGTACTCTGGGGCCAACGTCCTGACTTTC. Its protein product is CANRKGLYSGANVLTF. Together with reference TRBV19 and TRBJ2-6, the CDR3 gives the full variable domain: DGGITQSPKYLFRKEGQNVTLSCEQNLNHDAMYWYRQDPGQGLRLIYYSQIVNDFQKGDIAEGYSVSREKKESFPLTVTSAQKNPTAFYLCANRKGLYSGANVLTFGAGSRLTVL.

In regard to this clone: Other DNA sequences in the same sample also yield this CDR3. The rearrangement uses TRBV7-9 and TRBJ2-7; 8 bases fit TRBD2. Germline CDR1 SEHNR, CDR2 FQNEAQ (reference sequence). This CDR3 comprises 15 residues. Trimming removed 4 bases from V and 0 bases from J; junction bases left unmatched: 5. Here the CDR3 DNA reads TGTGCCAGCAGCTCTACTAGCGGTAGCTCCTACGAGCAGTACTTC. It translates to CASSSTSGSSYEQYF.

V and J are TRBV27 and TRBJ2-7, with 7 nucleotides matching TRBD2. Germline assignment: CDR1 MNHEY and CDR2 SMNVEV (reference sequence). The CDR3 spans 15 residues. The trim removed 3 bases at V and 2 bases at J, leaving 7 bases unmatched. The CDR3 nucleotides read TGTGCCAGCAGTTTTGATGCGGGAGCGACCTACGAGCAGTACTTC. Translation: CASSFDAGATYEQYF.

The rearrangement links TRBV29-1 to TRBJ2-2; D call uncertain. V lost 7 bases and J 4 bases, leaving 10 bases between the germline ends. The CDR3 consists of 12 residues. The germline V gene has CDR1 SQVTM and CDR2 ANQGSEA. Here the CDR3 reads CSAAAGTGELFF. In nucleotides, the CDR3 is TGCAGCGCTGCAGCAGGCACCGGGGAGCTGTTTTTT.

The rearrangement uses TRBV5-6 and TRBJ1-5; D might be TRBD1 (5 bases). This CDR3 is 15 amino acids long. V dropped 0 bases and J dropped 3 bases, with 10 bases sitting between them. The germline CDR1 and CDR2 sequences are SGHDT and YYEEEE. As DNA, the CDR3 is TGTGCCAGCAGCTTGGGCGGGGGGAACAATCAGCCCCAGCATTTT. It is translated as CASSLGGGNNQPQHF.

This rearrangement joins TRBV27 to TRBJ2-3, with D possibly TRBD2 on 6 matching bases. This CDR3 is built from 16 residues. Germline values: CDR1 MNHEY, CDR2 SMNVEV (reference sequence). V was cut by 6 bases and J by 0 bases, with 16 bases left in between. CDR3 loop: CASSRRAGHSTDTQYF. For the CDR3, the DNA is TGTGCCAGCAGCCGGCGGGCGGGGCATAGCACAGATACGCAGTATTTT.

The chain joins TRBV2 to TRBJ2-7, with a tentative D call TRBD2 (5 bases). The germline V gene encodes CDR1 SNHLY and CDR2 FYNNEI. The CDR3 length is 15 residues. V lost 3 bases and J lost 4, with 16 bases in between. The CDR3 is CASSEFTGFLYEQYF. In DNA, the CDR3 is TGTGCCAGCAGTGAGTTTACGGGGTTTCTTTACGAGCAGTACTTC.

CDR3 nucleotides: TGTGCCAGCAGTTCCTCCGGTCGTTGGGAGTTTTATGGCTACACCTTC. It specifies CASSSSGRWEFYGYTF. The chain employs TRBV6-6 and TRBJ1-2; D is unresolved. The V and J ends lost 4 bases and 5 bases respectively, with 20 bases between them. Germline CDR1 and CDR2: MNHNY and SVGAGI (reference sequence). The length of the CDR3 is 16 residues.

In its sample, this clone was seen once. The CDR3 sequence is CASSPTGASRFVEQYF. The CDR3 DNA sequence: TGTGCCAGCAGCCCGACAGGGGCCTCTAGGTTTGTGGAGCAGTACTTC. This chain uses TRBV7-3 with TRBJ2-7; 8 nucleotides align to TRBD1. Trimming removed 5 bases from V and 7 bases from J; junction bases left unmatched: 16. Germline loops: CDR1 SGHTA, CDR2 FQGTGA. The CDR3 is 16 amino acids.

The rearrangement uses TRBV11-2 and TRBJ2-7; 7 positions agree with TRBD1. V was clipped by 5 bases and J by 0 bases; unmatched bases: 4. Germline V gene sequence: CDR1 SGHAT, CDR2 FQNNGV. CDR3 size: 14 residues. The CDR3 sequence: CASSTGVYSYEQYF. CDR3 in DNA: TGTGCCAGCAGCACAGGGGTTTACTCCTACGAGCAGTACTTC.

Comment on this clone: The same CDR3 is also encoded by other DNA sequences in this sample. This chain joins TRBV27 and TRBJ1-1; 7 positions agree with TRBD1. V lost 6 bases to trimming and J lost 4 bases; unmatched junction nucleotides: 2. The CDR3 runs to 12 residues. Per the germline V gene, CDR1 is MNHEY and CDR2 is SMNVEV (reference sequence). CDR3 sequence (DNA): TGTGCCAGCAGACAGGGGTTCACTGAAGCTTTCTTT. Its protein is CASRQGFTEAFF.

This chain connects TRBV7-8 to TRBJ2-5, with D possibly being TRBD1 or TRBD2 (7 bases each). CDR1 is SGHVS and CDR2 is FQNEAQ in the germline V gene. Trimming removed 5 bases from V and 2 bases from J, with 15 bases in between. The CDR3 covers 15 residues. The CDR3 here is CASSQGRGRQETQYF. In DNA form, the CDR3 reads TGTGCCAGCAGCCAGGGGAGGGGGCGGCAAGAGACCCAGTACTTC. Full variable domain (remainder filled in from reference TRBV7-8 and TRBJ2-5): GAGVSQSPRYKVAKRGQDVALRCDPISGHVSLFWYQQALGQGPEFLTYFQNEAQLDKSGLPSDRFFAERPEGSVSTLKIQRTQQEDSAVYLCASSQGRGRQETQYFGPGTRLLVL.

This chain's CDR3 is CASSFFSQPQHF. The CDR3 DNA is TGTGCCAGCAGTTTTTTTAGTCAGCCCCAGCATTTT. This chain connects TRBV28 to TRBJ1-5; D remains unclear. Trimming left V 3 bases short and J 6 bases short, with 6 bases between. This CDR3 spans 12 amino acids. Looked up from germline, CDR1 is MDHEN and CDR2 is SYDVKM.

The chain joins TRBV5-1 to TRBJ2-1, with 12 bases fitting TRBD2. J was trimmed by 10 bases and V by 0 bases; bases with no gene match: 5. Germline V CDR1 and CDR2: SGHRS, YFSETQ. The CDR3 loop spans 15 amino acids. The CDR3 nucleotides read TGCGCCAGCAGCTTGGGACTAGCGGGAGCCGACGAGCAGTTCTTC. This encodes CASSLGLAGADEQFF.